These T cell receptor beta chains were read from a single sample in a study of blood T cell repertoires in COVID-19. Using immunoSEQ multiplex PCR, the repertoire was profiled, and TCRdb retains in-frame clones only, with some absent. The sample shows 350,000 to 450,000 clones, approximately 86% of them seen only once. Sequencing used peripheral blood. All receptors come from a woman aged 55-69 years with COVID-19, enrolled during active disease. Each CDR3 is given without its conserved first and last residue. The order of the fields is V gene, D gene, J gene, CDR3 protein. The D gene is left open where the match is weak.

v_gene: TRBV3-1/TRBV3-2; d_gene: NA; j_gene: TRBJ2-1; CDR3aa: ASSPASGFAEQF
v_gene: TRBV18; d_gene: TRBD1; j_gene: TRBJ2-7; CDR3aa: ASSLGQGGGYEQY
v_gene: TRBV5-5; d_gene: TRBD1; j_gene: TRBJ2-3; CDR3aa: ASSLYTPSGTGGGYTQY
v_gene: TRBV9; d_gene: TRBD1; j_gene: TRBJ2-1; CDR3aa: ASSRTGAGGRNEQF
v_gene: TRBV11-2; d_gene: TRBD1; j_gene: TRBJ1-2; CDR3aa: ASSLDYRGEGYT
v_gene: TRBV19; d_gene: TRBD1; j_gene: TRBJ1-2; CDR3aa: ASRNRDSVFGGGYT
v_gene: TRBV18; d_gene: TRBD1; j_gene: TRBJ1-1; CDR3aa: ASSDRGGPEAF
v_gene: TRBV19; d_gene: NA; j_gene: TRBJ2-1; CDR3aa: ASSIVLFWAGTYNEQF
v_gene: TRBV12-3/TRBV12-4; d_gene: NA; j_gene: TRBJ1-1; CDR3aa: ASSLKLKSF
v_gene: TRBV11-2; d_gene: NA; j_gene: TRBJ1-6; CDR3aa: ASSPFGGLNSPLH
v_gene: TRBV6-5; d_gene: NA; j_gene: TRBJ2-1; CDR3aa: ASKVGGTTYNEQF
v_gene: TRBV18; d_gene: TRBD1; j_gene: TRBJ1-1; CDR3aa: ASSQRTGEAF
v_gene: TRBV5-1; d_gene: NA; j_gene: TRBJ2-7; CDR3aa: ASSLGSWVRGPSHEQY
v_gene: TRBV9; d_gene: NA; j_gene: TRBJ2-7; CDR3aa: ASSRELFYEQY
v_gene: TRBV19; d_gene: TRBD1; j_gene: TRBJ2-1; CDR3aa: ASSTTGEVIYNEQF
v_gene: TRBV6-5; d_gene: NA; j_gene: TRBJ1-5; CDR3aa: ASSLTGIRNQPQH
v_gene: TRBV11-2; d_gene: TRBD1; j_gene: TRBJ2-5; CDR3aa: ASSTNRGLWAQY
v_gene: TRBV6-5; d_gene: NA; j_gene: TRBJ2-1; CDR3aa: ASSYGGDLYEQF
v_gene: TRBV4-3; d_gene: NA; j_gene: TRBJ2-4; CDR3aa: ASSPTSTFPEY
v_gene: TRBV4-1; d_gene: NA; j_gene: TRBJ1-5; CDR3aa: ASSQRQGNQPQH
v_gene: TRBV7-2; d_gene: NA; j_gene: TRBJ2-1; CDR3aa: ASSLALLGGNEQF
v_gene: TRBV5-4; d_gene: TRBD1; j_gene: TRBJ2-1; CDR3aa: ASSLMKGAGDEQF
v_gene: TRBV5-6; d_gene: TRBD1; j_gene: TRBJ1-1; CDR3aa: ASSSRTGTANTEAF
v_gene: TRBV13; d_gene: NA; j_gene: TRBJ1-1; CDR3aa: ASSLEGTEAF
v_gene: TRBV7-2; d_gene: NA; j_gene: TRBJ1-1; CDR3aa: ASSPRQENTEAF
v_gene: TRBV4-3; d_gene: TRBD2; j_gene: TRBJ2-5; CDR3aa: ASSQEFFRGGRTQY
v_gene: TRBV6-7; d_gene: NA; j_gene: TRBJ1-3; CDR3aa: ASRSRDTVSAIY
v_gene: TRBV30; d_gene: NA; j_gene: TRBJ1-2; CDR3aa: AWRSGGAGRGYT
v_gene: TRBV11-2; d_gene: NA; j_gene: TRBJ2-1; CDR3aa: ASSLTSYNEQF
v_gene: TRBV12-3/TRBV12-4; d_gene: TRBD1; j_gene: TRBJ2-7; CDR3aa: ASSPGTVEQY
v_gene: TRBV19; d_gene: NA; j_gene: TRBJ1-5; CDR3aa: ASSTGGQGRNQPQH
v_gene: TRBV15; d_gene: TRBD2; j_gene: TRBJ2-7; CDR3aa: ATSRAAGAYEQY
v_gene: TRBV5-6; d_gene: NA; j_gene: TRBJ2-5; CDR3aa: ASSFLSGGQETQY
v_gene: TRBV4-3; d_gene: TRBD2; j_gene: TRBJ2-1; CDR3aa: ASSPGLVLNNEQF
v_gene: TRBV12-5; d_gene: TRBD1; j_gene: TRBJ2-2; CDR3aa: ASGIGTANTGELF
v_gene: TRBV2; d_gene: NA; j_gene: TRBJ1-5; CDR3aa: ASRQGNSNQPQH
v_gene: TRBV7-6; d_gene: NA; j_gene: TRBJ1-3; CDR3aa: ASSLEVQGFSGNTIY
v_gene: TRBV7-6; d_gene: TRBD1; j_gene: TRBJ1-2; CDR3aa: ASSFPGGYGYT
v_gene: TRBV5-6; d_gene: TRBD1; j_gene: TRBJ2-7; CDR3aa: ASSSGTGIYEQY
v_gene: TRBV9; d_gene: NA; j_gene: TRBJ2-2; CDR3aa: ASNEGANTGELF
v_gene: TRBV6-2/TRBV6-3; d_gene: TRBD1; j_gene: TRBJ2-1; CDR3aa: ASSLVQGSADEQF
v_gene: TRBV25-1; d_gene: NA; j_gene: TRBJ2-5; CDR3aa: ASSERRGGETQY
v_gene: TRBV5-1; d_gene: TRBD1; j_gene: TRBJ1-4; CDR3aa: ASSLRTGGNEKLF
v_gene: TRBV9; d_gene: TRBD1; j_gene: TRBJ2-5; CDR3aa: ASSQGAMTVGETQY
v_gene: TRBV2; d_gene: TRBD2; j_gene: TRBJ2-1; CDR3aa: ASVAGTSSYNEQF
v_gene: TRBV27; d_gene: NA; j_gene: TRBJ2-7; CDR3aa: ASSFSRSPTTHYEQY
v_gene: TRBV2; d_gene: NA; j_gene: TRBJ2-1; CDR3aa: ASSEWRRGAYNEQF
v_gene: TRBV5-4; d_gene: TRBD2; j_gene: TRBJ2-3; CDR3aa: ALKWGLAGGLGDTQY
v_gene: TRBV18; d_gene: NA; j_gene: TRBJ2-6; CDR3aa: ASSPPNSGLSGANVLT
v_gene: TRBV3-1/TRBV3-2; d_gene: NA; j_gene: TRBJ2-3; CDR3aa: ASSQEGRDRRDTQY
v_gene: TRBV9; d_gene: TRBD2; j_gene: TRBJ2-1; CDR3aa: ASSGDASGGVSYNEQF
v_gene: TRBV5-1; d_gene: NA; j_gene: TRBJ2-7; CDR3aa: ASSLGGDSYEQY
v_gene: TRBV29-1; d_gene: TRBD1; j_gene: TRBJ1-1; CDR3aa: SASQGATNTEAF
v_gene: TRBV27; d_gene: NA; j_gene: TRBJ2-1; CDR3aa: ASHLQGGSYNEQF
v_gene: TRBV19; d_gene: NA; j_gene: TRBJ1-5; CDR3aa: ASSIVGGGQPQH
v_gene: TRBV12-3/TRBV12-4; d_gene: NA; j_gene: TRBJ1-1; CDR3aa: ASSSGTEAF
v_gene: TRBV9; d_gene: NA; j_gene: TRBJ1-3; CDR3aa: ASSVRGQGGNTIY
v_gene: TRBV4-2; d_gene: TRBD1; j_gene: TRBJ1-2; CDR3aa: ASSQNGQGAGYGYT
v_gene: TRBV5-4; d_gene: NA; j_gene: TRBJ1-2; CDR3aa: ASSFNRVANYGYT